The TCR beta chain under discussion was sequenced for a study of blood T cell repertoires in COVID-19. About the research overall: PBMCs, B-cell-depleted T cells, or T cells provided the cDNA or gDNA that made up the material.

J was trimmed by 7 bases and V by 0 bases; bases with no gene match: 5. The germline V gene has CDR1 SGDLS and CDR2 YYNGEE. The CDR3 is 16 amino acids. Individuals aged about 18 to 95 years were recruited from approximately 24 US areas. Clones were sequenced by immunoSEQ multiplex PCR, and TCRdb holds only the in-frame ones, with some missing. The sample holds some 200,000 clones, 81% seen once. The clonotype comes from a woman between 50 and 59 years old with acute COVID-19. The sequencing sample was made of PBMCs or T cells enriched from blood (not recorded which). The J gene is TRBJ2-2, the V gene TRBV9, with 11 nucleotides matching TRBD2. The CDR3 DNA is TGTGCCAGCAGCGTAGTGATAGCGGGGGGGCACGGGGAGCTGTTTTTT. It specifies CASSVVIAGGHGELFF.